Presented here are 22 T cell receptor beta chains from one specimen sequenced in a study of control samples from healthy donors and cancer patients. Produced via immunoSEQ multiplex PCR; TCRdb's table is partial and in-frame only. Of 130,000 or so clones listed, approximately 91% are singletons. Sequencing was done on a sample of blood. The receptor source for this set is a man between 50 and 59 years old in good health.

J is TRBJ1-5 and V is TRBV16; D unclear. Germline V gives CDR1 KGHSY, CDR2 FQNENV. CDR3 length: 13 amino acids. The V gene lost 0 bases and the J gene lost 6 bases, with 6 bases spanning the gap. The CDR3 here is CASSQSIVQPQHF. CDR3 coding DNA: TGTGCCAGCAGCCAATCTATCGTTCAGCCCCAGCATTTT.

This chain uses TRBV15 with TRBJ2-1; tentatively, D is TRBD1 (6 bases). Germline loops: CDR1 LNHNV, CDR2 YYDKDF (reference sequence). The CDR3 runs 21 residues. The V end lost 4 bases, the J end lost 0 bases, and 28 bases lay between the germline ends. The CDR3 bases are TGTGCCACCAGCACAGTCCGGGACATGTACTTTGAGTCTAGCTCCTACAATGAGCAGTTCTTC. It translates to CATSTVRDMYFESSSYNEQFF.

This clone was counted only a few times. The chain couples TRBV5-6 to TRBJ2-2, with no clear D. This CDR3 is 15 amino acids long. Germline V lookup: CDR1 SGHDT, CDR2 YYEEEE. The V end lost 2 bases, the J end lost 0 bases, and 8 bases lay between the germline ends. The CDR3 loop is CASSLADTNTGELFF. The CDR3, as DNA: TGTGCCAGCAGCTTAGCAGATACGAACACCGGGGAGCTGTTTTTT.

The chain uses TRBV6-1 and TRBJ2-3; no reliable D call. CDR1 MNHNS and CDR2 SASEGT come from the germline V gene. Trimming took off 1 base at V and 4 bases at J, with 6 bases between the two ends. CDR3 length: 13 amino acids. The CDR3 protein is CASSEGEADTQYF. Written as DNA, the CDR3 is TGTGCCAGCAGTGAAGGGGAAGCAGATACGCAGTATTTT.

The chain has TRBV11-3 and TRBJ1-1; 11 nucleotides align to TRBD1. The V segment lost 5 bases and the J segment 0 bases; nucleotides outside the gene matches: 11. The CDR3 runs 18 residues. The germline CDR1 and CDR2 sequences are SGHNT and YENEEA. CDR3 amino acids: CASSVRTGGAPVNTEAFF. In nucleotides, the CDR3 is TGTGCCAGCAGCGTAAGGACAGGGGGCGCACCTGTGAACACTGAAGCTTTCTTT.

The CDR3 coding sequence is TGTGCCAGCAGCTTAGCGGGGACCTCCTACAATGAGCAGTTCTTC. This translates into CASSLAGTSYNEQFF. The chain recombines TRBV7-3 with TRBJ2-1, with D possibly TRBD2 on 6 matching bases. Trimming shortened V by 2 bases and J by 0 bases, and 8 bases separated the two germline ends. Germline-derived CDR1 and CDR2 are SGHTA and FQGTGA. The CDR3 spans 15 residues.

This clone was found once. This chain uses TRBV15 with TRBJ2-1, with TRBD2 matching over 11 bases. CDR1 and CDR2 (germline): LNHNV, YYDKDF (reference sequence). V trimming: 4 bases; J trimming: 4 bases; junction bases outside the gene matches: 6. The CDR3 sequence is 16 residues long. DNA for the CDR3: TGTGCCACCAGCACCTCTACTAGCGGGGGATACAATGAGCAGTTCTTC. Translation: CATSTSTSGGYNEQFF. The entire variable domain, with the rest obtained from reference TRBV15 and TRBJ2-1, is as follows: DAMVIQNPRYQVTQFGKPVTLSCSQTLNHNVMYWYQQKSSQAPKLLFHYYDKDFNNEADTPDNFQSRRPNTSFCFLDIRSPGLGDTAMYLCATSTSTSGGYNEQFFGPGTRLTVL.

This chain joins TRBV30 and TRBJ1-6; D is undetermined. The CDR3 runs to 12 residues. V lost 2 bases, J lost 8 bases, and 7 bases lay in between. Germline-derived CDR1 and CDR2 are GTSNPN and SVGIG (reference sequence). Here the CDR3 reads CAWSTPHSPLHF. The CDR3 DNA reads TGTGCCTGGAGTACGCCTCATTCACCCCTCCACTTT.

The CDR3 sequence: CASSQTQGYLYEQYF. The CDR3 nucleotides are TGTGCCAGCAGCCAGACACAGGGATATTTGTACGAGCAGTACTTC. This chain links TRBV14 with TRBJ2-7; tentative D call: TRBD1 (6 bases). The V end was cut by 3 bases, the J end by 4 bases, with 16 bases between. Germline V gives CDR1 SGHDN, CDR2 FVKESK. The CDR3 is made up of 15 amino acids.

The chain employs TRBV19 and TRBJ1-5; 7 nucleotides match TRBD1. There are 15 residues in the CDR3. V dropped 3 bases and J dropped 6; count of bases not matched to a gene: 8. The germline V gene has CDR1 LNHDA and CDR2 SQIVND (reference sequence). CDR3 region: CASSIVQGSGQPQHF. As DNA, the CDR3 is TGTGCCAGTAGTATTGTACAGGGGTCGGGTCAGCCCCAGCATTTT.

This clone was observed many times. This sequence joins TRBV27 and TRBJ1-4; 7 bases fit TRBD1. CDR1 MNHEY and CDR2 SMNVEV come from the germline V gene (reference sequence). V trimming: 8 bases; J trimming: 8 bases; junction bases outside the gene matches: 11. The CDR3 extends over 14 amino acids. DNA of the CDR3: TGTGCCAGCGGCCGACAGGGCCACCGGGAAAAACTGTTTTTT. It codes for CASGRQGHREKLFF. Complete variable domain (other parts from reference TRBV27 and TRBJ1-4): EAQVTQNPRYLITVTGKKLTVTCSQNMNHEYMSWYRQDPGLGLRQIYYSMNVEVTDKGDVPEGYKVSRKEKRNFPLILESPSPNQTSLYFCASGRQGHREKLFFGSGTQLSVL.

Details on this clone: The same CDR3 can be traced to other DNA sequences in this sample. The chain links TRBV5-1 to TRBJ2-7; tentative D call: TRBD1 (5 bases). The V gene's germline CDR1 is SGHRS and CDR2 YFSETQ. There are 14 residues in the CDR3. Trimming took 5 bases from V and 6 from J, leaving 18 bases between them. The CDR3 DNA is TGCGCCAGCAGGAGAGTGGCAGGGCTCCCCGAGCAGTACTTC. It encodes CASRRVAGLPEQYF. Full variable domain (remainder filled in from reference TRBV5-1 and TRBJ2-7): KAGVTQTPRYLIKTRGQQVTLSCSPISGHRSVSWYQQTPGQGLQFLFEYFSETQRNKGNFPGRFSGRQFSNSRSEMNVSTLELGDSALYLCASRRVAGLPEQYFGPGTRLTVT.

This chain joins TRBV28 and TRBJ1-1; D gene uncertain. Germline loops: CDR1 MDHEN, CDR2 SYDVKM. The CDR3 is 14 amino acids. V lost 5 bases and J lost 1, with 11 bases in between. The CDR3 nucleotides are TGTGCCAGCAGTCCCCCTCGCAGGAACACTGAAGCTTTCTTT. Its protein is CASSPPRRNTEAFF.

The CDR3, as DNA: TGTGCCAGCCGCCGGCGAGGCCCGAGCTCCTACGAGCAGTACTTC. Translation gives CASRRRGPSSYEQYF. This chain joins TRBV28 and TRBJ2-7; D gene ambiguous. The CDR3 totals 15 residues. V was clipped by 8 bases and J by 0 bases, with 17 bases between them. The germline V gene has CDR1 MDHEN and CDR2 SYDVKM.

This rearrangement joins TRBV27 to TRBJ1-5; no reliable D call. Germline V lookup: CDR1 MNHEY, CDR2 SMNVEV (reference sequence). Trimming took 5 bases from V and 4 from J, leaving 18 bases between them. The CDR3 has 16 residues. CDR3 coding DNA: TGTGCCAGCAGTAAAGAAAGGACGGCCCCTAATCAGCCCCAGCATTTT. Protein sequence: CASSKERTAPNQPQHF.

V and J are TRBV5-1 and TRBJ1-6, with D possibly being TRBD1 (5 bases). Trimming cost V 4 bases and J 8 bases, with 16 bases left between them. The CDR3 extends over 15 amino acids. The germline V gene encodes CDR1 SGHRS and CDR2 YFSETQ. This CDR3 reads CASSPRQSADSPLHF. The DNA for the CDR3 is TGCGCCAGCAGCCCAAGACAGTCCGCTGATTCACCCCTCCACTTT.

The chain uses TRBV5-4 and TRBJ2-2; D is unresolved. Per the germline V gene, CDR1 is SGHNT and CDR2 is YYREEE (reference sequence). Trimming took off 5 bases at V and 0 bases at J, with 5 bases between the two ends. The length of the CDR3 is 13 residues. CDR3 sequence: CASRFPNTGELFF. In DNA, the CDR3 is TGTGCCAGCAGGTTTCCGAACACCGGGGAGCTGTTTTTT.

This clone occurred once. The chain couples TRBV4-1 to TRBJ1-4; 7 bases are a match to TRBD1. J was trimmed by 10 bases and V by 0 bases; bases with no gene match: 2. The CDR3 contains 13 residues. Germline CDR1 is MGHRA and CDR2 is YSYEKL. The CDR3 DNA reads TGCGCCAGCAGCCAAGAGGGGACAGTAAAACTGTTTTTT. Protein: CASSQEGTVKLFF.

The chain couples TRBV10-3 to TRBJ2-5, with TRBD2 identical over 13 bases. V was pared by 6 bases and J by 2 bases, with 6 bases of the junction left unmatched. The germline V gene has CDR1 ENHRY and CDR2 SYGVKD. The length of the CDR3 is 16 residues. CDR3 protein: CAISRLAGGSQETQYF. CDR3 coding DNA: TGTGCCATCAGCCGACTAGCGGGGGGTTCTCAAGAGACCCAGTACTTC.

The rearrangement links TRBV4-2 to TRBJ2-7, with D unclear. V lost 0 bases and J lost 9, with 15 bases in between. Germline CDR1 LGHNA, CDR2 YNFKEQ. CDR3 size: 14 residues. CDR3 in DNA: TGTGCCAGCAGCCAAGAATCCGTTCTTGCCGGGCAGTACTTC. Residues: CASSQESVLAGQYF.

Concerning this clone: The germline gene is not matched at one end of the junction; a read error may be the cause. Within the sample, other DNA sequences also encode this same CDR3. This sequence joins TRBV15 and TRBJ1-6, with 8 bases identical to TRBD1. CDR1 is LNHNV, CDR2 YYDKDF, per germline (reference sequence). This CDR3 has 17 amino acids. The DNA of the CDR3 is TGTGCCACCAGCAGCGTACTCCGGGACAGGCCGAGTTCACCTCTCCACTTT. Its protein is CATSSVLRDRPSSPLHF.

The DNA for the CDR3 is TGTGCCAGCAGCCAAGAATATGGCTACACCTTC. Its translation: CASSQEYGYTF. This rearrangement joins TRBV3-1 (or the pseudogene TRBV3-2) to TRBJ1-2, with unresolved D. The CDR3 is 11 amino acids. The germline V and J ends were trimmed by 0 bases and 5 bases, with 1 base remaining between them. Germline assignment: CDR1 LGHDT and CDR2 YNNKEL (reference sequence).